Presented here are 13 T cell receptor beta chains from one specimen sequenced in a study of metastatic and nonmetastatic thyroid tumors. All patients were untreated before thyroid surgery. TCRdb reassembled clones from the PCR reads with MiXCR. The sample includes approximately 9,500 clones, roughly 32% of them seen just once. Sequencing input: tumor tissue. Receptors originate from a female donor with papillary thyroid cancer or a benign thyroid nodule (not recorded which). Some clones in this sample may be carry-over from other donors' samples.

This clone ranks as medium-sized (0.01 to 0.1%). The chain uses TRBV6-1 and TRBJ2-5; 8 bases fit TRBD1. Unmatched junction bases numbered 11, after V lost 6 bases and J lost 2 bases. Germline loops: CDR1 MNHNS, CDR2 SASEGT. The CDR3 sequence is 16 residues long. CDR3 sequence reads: CASRGRTGMRQETQYF. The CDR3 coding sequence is TGTGCCAGCAGGGGACGGACAGGGATGAGGCAAGAGACCCAGTACTTC.

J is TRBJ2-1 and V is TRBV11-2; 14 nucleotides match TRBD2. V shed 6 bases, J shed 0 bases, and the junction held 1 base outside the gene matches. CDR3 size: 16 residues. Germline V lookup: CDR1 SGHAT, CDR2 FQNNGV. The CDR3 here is CASRGTSGSSYNEQFF. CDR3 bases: TGTGCCAGCAGAGGGACTAGCGGGAGCTCCTACAATGAGCAGTTCTTC.

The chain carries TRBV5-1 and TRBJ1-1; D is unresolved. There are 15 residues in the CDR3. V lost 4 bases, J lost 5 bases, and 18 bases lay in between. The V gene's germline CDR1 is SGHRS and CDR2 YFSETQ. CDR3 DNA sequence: TGCGCCAGCAGCCCCGACGGCCACCTGAGGACTGAAGCTTTCTTT. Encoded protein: CASSPDGHLRTEAFF.

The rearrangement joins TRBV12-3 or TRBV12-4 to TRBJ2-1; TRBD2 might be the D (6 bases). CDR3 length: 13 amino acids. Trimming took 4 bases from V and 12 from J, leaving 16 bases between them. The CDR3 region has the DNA TGTGCCAGCAGTTCCCAACGGGGGTTGGTGCAGTTCTTC. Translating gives CASSSQRGLVQFF.

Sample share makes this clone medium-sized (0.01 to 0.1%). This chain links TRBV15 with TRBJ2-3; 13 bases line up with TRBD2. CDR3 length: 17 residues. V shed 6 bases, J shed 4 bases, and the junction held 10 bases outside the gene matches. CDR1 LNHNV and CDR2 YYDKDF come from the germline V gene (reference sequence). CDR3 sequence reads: CATRGISGLAGPDTQYF. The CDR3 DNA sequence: TGTGCCACCAGGGGAATCTCGGGACTAGCGGGACCAGATACGCAGTATTTT. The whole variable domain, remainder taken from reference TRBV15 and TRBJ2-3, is DAMVIQNPRYQVTQFGKPVTLSCSQTLNHNVMYWYQQKSSQAPKLLFHYYDKDFNNEADTPDNFQSRRPNTSFCFLDIRSPGLGDTAMYLCATRGISGLAGPDTQYFGPGTRLTVL.

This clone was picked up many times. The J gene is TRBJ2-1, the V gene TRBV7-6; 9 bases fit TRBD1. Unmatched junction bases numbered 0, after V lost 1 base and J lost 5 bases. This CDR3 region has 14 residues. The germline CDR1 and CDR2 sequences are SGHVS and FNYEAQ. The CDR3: CASSLGTGDNEQFF. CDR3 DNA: TGTGCCAGCAGCTTAGGGACAGGGGACAATGAGCAGTTCTTC.

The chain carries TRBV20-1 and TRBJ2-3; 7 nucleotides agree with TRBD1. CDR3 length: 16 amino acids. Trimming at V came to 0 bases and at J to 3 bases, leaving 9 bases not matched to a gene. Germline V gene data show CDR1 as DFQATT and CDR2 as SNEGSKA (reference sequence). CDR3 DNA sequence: TGCAGTGCTAGAGATCAGGGGGAGTGGAGGACAGATACGCAGTATTTT. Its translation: CSARDQGEWRTDTQYF.

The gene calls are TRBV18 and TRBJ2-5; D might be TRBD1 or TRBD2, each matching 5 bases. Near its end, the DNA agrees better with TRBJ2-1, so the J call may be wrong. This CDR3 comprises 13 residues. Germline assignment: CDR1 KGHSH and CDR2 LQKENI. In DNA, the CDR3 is TGTGCCAGCTCACGGGTCAGGGAGAATGAGCAGTTCTTC. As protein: CASSRVRENEQFF.

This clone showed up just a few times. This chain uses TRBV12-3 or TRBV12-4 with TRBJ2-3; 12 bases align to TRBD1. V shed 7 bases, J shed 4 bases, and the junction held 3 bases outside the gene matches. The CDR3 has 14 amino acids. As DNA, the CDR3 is TGTGCCAGCACCCGGGACAGGGGGCCAGATACGCAGTATTTT. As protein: CASTRDRGPDTQYF.

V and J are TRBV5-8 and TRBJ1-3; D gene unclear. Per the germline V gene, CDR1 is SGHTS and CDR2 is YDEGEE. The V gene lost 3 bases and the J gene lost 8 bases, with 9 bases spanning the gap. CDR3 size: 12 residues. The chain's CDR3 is CASSSYRDTIYF. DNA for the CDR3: TGTGCCAGCAGCTCCTACCGGGACACCATATATTTT.

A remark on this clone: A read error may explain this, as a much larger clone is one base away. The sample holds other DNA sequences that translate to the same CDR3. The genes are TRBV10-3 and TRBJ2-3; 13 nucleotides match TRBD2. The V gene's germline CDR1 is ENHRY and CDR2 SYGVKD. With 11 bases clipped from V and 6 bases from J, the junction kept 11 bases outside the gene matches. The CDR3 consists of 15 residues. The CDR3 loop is CAASPGLAGRDTQYF. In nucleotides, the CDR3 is TGTGCCGCTTCTCCGGGACTAGCGGGAAGGGATACGCAGTATTTT.

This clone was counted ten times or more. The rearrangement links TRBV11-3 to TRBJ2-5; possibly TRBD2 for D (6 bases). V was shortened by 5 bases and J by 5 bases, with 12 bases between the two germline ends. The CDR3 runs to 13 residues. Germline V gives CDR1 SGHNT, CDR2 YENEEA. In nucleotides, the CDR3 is TGTGCCAGCAGCCAGAGCCGGGGGGAGACCCAGTACTTC. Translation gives CASSQSRGETQYF.

DNA for the CDR3: TGCGCCAGCAGCCCGTTTTGGACATCTACCTACGAGCAGTACTTC. It translates to CASSPFWTSTYEQYF. The chain combines TRBV5-1 with TRBJ2-7; the D gene is possibly TRBD1 (5 bases). The length of the CDR3 is 15 residues. V shed 4 bases and J shed 2 bases, with 16 bases lying between them. Germline V gene sequence: CDR1 SGHRS, CDR2 YFSETQ.